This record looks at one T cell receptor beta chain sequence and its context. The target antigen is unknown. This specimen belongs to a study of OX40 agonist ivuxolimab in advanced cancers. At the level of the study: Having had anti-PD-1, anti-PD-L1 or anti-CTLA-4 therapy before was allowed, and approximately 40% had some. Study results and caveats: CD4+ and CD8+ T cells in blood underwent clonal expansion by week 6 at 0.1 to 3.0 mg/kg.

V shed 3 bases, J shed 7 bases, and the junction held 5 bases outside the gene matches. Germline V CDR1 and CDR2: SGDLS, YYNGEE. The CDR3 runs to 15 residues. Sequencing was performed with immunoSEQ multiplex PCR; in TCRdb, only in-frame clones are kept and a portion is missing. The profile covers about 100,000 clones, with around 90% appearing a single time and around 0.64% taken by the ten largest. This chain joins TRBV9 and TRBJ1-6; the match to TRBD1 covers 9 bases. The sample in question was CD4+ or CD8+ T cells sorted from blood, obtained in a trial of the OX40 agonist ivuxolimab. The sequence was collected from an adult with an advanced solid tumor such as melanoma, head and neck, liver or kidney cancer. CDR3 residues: CASSAGTGSNSPLHF. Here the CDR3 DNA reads TGTGCCAGCAGCGCAGGGACAGGGAGCAATTCACCCCTCCACTTT.